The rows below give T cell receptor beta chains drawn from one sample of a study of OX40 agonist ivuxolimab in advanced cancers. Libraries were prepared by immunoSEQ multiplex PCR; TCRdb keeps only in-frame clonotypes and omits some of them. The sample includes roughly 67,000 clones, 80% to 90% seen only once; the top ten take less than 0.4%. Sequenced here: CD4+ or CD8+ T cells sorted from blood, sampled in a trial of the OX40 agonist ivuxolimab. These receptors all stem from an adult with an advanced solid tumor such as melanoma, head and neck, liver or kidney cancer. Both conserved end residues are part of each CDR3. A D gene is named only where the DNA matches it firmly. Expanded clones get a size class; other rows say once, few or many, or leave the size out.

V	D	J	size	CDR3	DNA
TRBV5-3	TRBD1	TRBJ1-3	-	CARSLVGTGKTSSGNTIYF	TGTGCCAGAAGCTTGGTGGGGACAGGGAAAACCAGCTCTGGAAACACCATATATTTT
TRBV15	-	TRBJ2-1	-	CATSRDRLVVNEQFF	TGTGCCACCAGCAGAGATAGGCTAGTCGTCAATGAGCAGTTCTTC
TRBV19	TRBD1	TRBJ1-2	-	CASSIGRQGGGYTF	TGTGCCAGTAGTATAGGGCGACAGGGGGGCGGCTACACCTTC
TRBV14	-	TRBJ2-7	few	CASSQGGFYEQYF	TGTGCCAGCAGCCAAGGTGGCTTCTACGAGCAGTACTTC
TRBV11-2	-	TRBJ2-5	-	CASSLAEETQYF	TGTGCCAGCAGCTTAGCTGAGGAGACCCAGTACTTC
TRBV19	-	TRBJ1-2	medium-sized	CASSMGGYGYTF	TGTGCCAGTAGTATGGGCGGCTATGGCTACACCTTC
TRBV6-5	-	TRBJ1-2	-	CASSERFNYGYTF	TGTGCCAGCAGTGAAAGATTTAACTATGGCTACACCTTC
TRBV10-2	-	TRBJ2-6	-	CASLVETGLHSGANVLTF	TGCGCCAGCCTTGTAGAAACGGGACTTCACTCTGGGGCCAACGTCCTGACTTTC
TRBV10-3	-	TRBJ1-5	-	CAISEEGSSNQPQHF	TGTGCCATCAGTGAAGAGGGATCTAGCAATCAGCCCCAGCATTTT
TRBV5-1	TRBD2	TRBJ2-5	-	CASSLTGGQETQYF	TGCGCCAGCAGCTTGACGGGGGGTCAAGAGACCCAGTACTTC
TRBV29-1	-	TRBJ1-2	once	CSVARVGSGYTF	TGCAGCGTCGCCCGAGTCGGTTCTGGCTACACCTTC
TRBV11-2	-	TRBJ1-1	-	CASSPVGNRGFGTEAFF	TGTGCCAGCAGCCCAGTAGGAAATCGGGGGTTTGGTACTGAAGCTTTCTTT
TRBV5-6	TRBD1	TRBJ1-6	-	CASSSGQTYNSPLHF	TGTGCCAGCAGCTCGGGACAGACCTATAATTCACCCCTCCACTTT
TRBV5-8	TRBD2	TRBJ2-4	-	CASSFPRSSGGLGTNIQYF	TGTGCCAGCAGCTTTCCGAGGTCTAGCGGGGGGCTCGGTACAAACATTCAGTACTTC
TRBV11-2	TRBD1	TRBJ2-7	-	CASSLMQGGGYEQYF	TGTGCCAGCAGCTTAATGCAAGGGGGCGGCTACGAGCAGTACTTC
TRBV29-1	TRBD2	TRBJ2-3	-	CSVGGLAGGGDTQYF	TGCAGCGTTGGAGGTCTAGCGGGGGGAGGAGATACGCAGTATTTT
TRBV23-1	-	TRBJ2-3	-	CASSQGSTDTQYF	TGCGCCAGCAGTCAAGGTAGCACAGATACGCAGTATTTT
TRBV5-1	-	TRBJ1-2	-	CASSLDSYGYTF	TGCGCCAGCAGCTTGGACAGCTATGGCTACACCTTC
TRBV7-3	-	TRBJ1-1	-	CASSLSGMNTEAFF	TGTGCCAGCAGCTTATCAGGGATGAACACTGAAGCTTTCTTT
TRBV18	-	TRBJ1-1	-	CASSPGGNTEAFF	TGTGCCAGCTCACCAGGGGGCAACACTGAAGCTTTCTTT
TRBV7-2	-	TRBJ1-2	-	CASSLGAANGYTF	TGTGCCAGCAGCTTAGGGGCCGCCAATGGCTACACCTTC
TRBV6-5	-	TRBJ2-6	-	CASSYSTSLVANVLTF	TGTGCCAGCAGTTACTCGACCTCTCTCGTGGCCAACGTCCTGACTTTC
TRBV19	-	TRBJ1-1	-	CASRPKTGSAEAFF	TGTGCCAGTCGACCCAAAACAGGGTCCGCTGAAGCTTTCTTT
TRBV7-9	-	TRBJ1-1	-	CASSSTGLRTEAFF	TGTGCCAGCAGTTCGACAGGCCTAAGGACTGAAGCTTTCTTT
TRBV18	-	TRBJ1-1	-	CASSPSTGNTEAFF	TGTGCCAGCTCACCCTCCACAGGGAACACTGAAGCTTTCTTT
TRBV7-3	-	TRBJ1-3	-	CASSLGQGAGNTIYF	TGTGCCAGCAGCTTAGGGCAGGGAGCTGGAAACACCATATATTTT
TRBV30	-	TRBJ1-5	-	CAWSRGRNQPQHF	TGTGCCTGGAGTAGGGGTCGGAATCAGCCCCAGCATTTT
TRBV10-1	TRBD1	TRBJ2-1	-	CASSETGTGVGEQFF	TGCGCCAGCAGCGAAACCGGGACAGGGGTAGGGGAGCAGTTCTTC
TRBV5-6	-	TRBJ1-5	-	CASSFWAESNQPQHF	TGTGCCAGCAGCTTTTGGGCAGAGAGCAATCAGCCCCAGCATTTT
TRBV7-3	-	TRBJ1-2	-	CASSSGPAAGYGYTF	TGTGCCAGCAGCAGCGGACCCGCGGCGGGCTATGGCTACACCTTC
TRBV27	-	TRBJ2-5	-	CATLGGETQYF	TGTGCCACCCTAGGGGGAGAGACCCAGTACTTC
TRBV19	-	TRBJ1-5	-	CASSIDSSSRSNQPQHF	TGTGCCAGTAGTATAGATAGTTCCAGTAGGAGCAATCAGCCCCAGCATTTT
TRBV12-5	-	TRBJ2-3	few	CASAGGPRGTDTQYF	TGTGCTAGTGCTGGGGGACCCCGGGGGACAGATACGCAGTATTTT
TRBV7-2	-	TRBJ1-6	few	CASSLGTAGTSPLHF	TGTGCCAGCAGCTTAGGTACGGCAGGTACTTCACCCCTCCACTTT